This TCR beta chain was captured by sequencing in a study of vaccination effects on CD4 cells after COVID-19. Deletions cut 1 base from V and 1 base from J, with 10 bases between. CDR3 length: 16 amino acids. Per the germline V gene, CDR1 is KGHSH and CDR2 is LQKENI. With regard to this clone: Its target is not known.

Viral peptide pool expansion of antigen-specific CD4+ T cells preceded sequencing in the ViraFEST assay. Following culture for roughly 10 days, CD4+ T cells were isolated. SARS-CoV-2 infected the person between March and December 2020, as confirmed by PCR. Produced via immunoSEQ multiplex PCR; TCRdb's table is partial and in-frame only. The sample contains 30,000 or so clones, approximately 72% of which appear only once. The chain employs TRBV18 and TRBJ2-2, with D possibly being TRBD1 or TRBD2 (5 bases each). The receptor was isolated from a human donor who had a prior SARS-CoV-2 infection. The input for sequencing was CD4+ T cells from PBMCs cultured with a peptide pool, taken before COVID-19 vaccination. CDR3 sequence: CASSPRGGGNTGELFF. The CDR3 DNA reads as TGTGCCAGCTCACCACGAGGTGGGGGGAACACCGGGGAGCTGTTTTTT.